Shown below are 9 T cell receptor beta chains from a single sample sequenced in a study of Ad26.COV2.S vaccination and SARS-CoV-2 variants. The assay was immunoSEQ multiplex PCR, and TCRdb's table has in-frame clones only and misses some. The sample lists 350,000 to 600,000 clones; 89% were seen once. The treatment denotes: over 15 received Ad26.COV2.S at low or high dose, single or two shots; about 5 received placebo; per-sample allocation not given. Sampling happened 63 days after the first vaccine or placebo injection. The source was peripheral blood, collected in a trial of Ad26.COV2.S vaccine versus placebo. These receptors were collected from a person aged 18-65 years who received the Ad26.COV2.S COVID-19 vaccine or a placebo.

The chain combines TRBV19 with TRBJ2-7; TRBD1 aligns across 8 bases. The ends lost 4 bases at V and 7 bases at J; junction bases unmatched: 3. This CDR3 region has 12 residues. Germline V lookup: CDR1 LNHDA, CDR2 SQIVND (reference sequence). The CDR3 spells CASSTQGAEQYF. In DNA, the CDR3 is TGTGCCAGTAGTACCCAGGGGGCTGAGCAGTACTTC.

This clone came up a few times. The rearrangement joins TRBV5-8 to TRBJ2-7; 8 nucleotides agree with TRBD2. This CDR3 contains 16 residues. Germline V CDR1 and CDR2: SGHTS, YDEGEE. V dropped 3 bases and J dropped 2; count of bases not matched to a gene: 10. The CDR3 DNA sequence: TGTGCCAGCAGCTCGGGAGGGGAAGGGAGTACCTACGAGCAGTACTTC. As protein: CASSSGGEGSTYEQYF.

The chain carries TRBV27 and TRBJ2-3; TRBD2 agrees at 8 bases. Trimming cost V 6 bases and J 6 bases; bases outside gene matches: 14. The V gene's germline CDR1 is MNHEY and CDR2 SMNVEV (reference sequence). The CDR3 spans 16 residues. The DNA for the CDR3 is TGTGCCAGCAGGCGCATAGGCAGCGGGGGAGGCGATACGCAGTATTTT. Its protein is CASRRIGSGGGDTQYF.

The rearrangement uses TRBV6-5 and TRBJ1-2, with no clear D. This CDR3 has 12 residues. Trimming removed 4 bases at V and 8 bases at J, with 11 bases between. The germline CDR1 and CDR2 sequences are MNHEY and SVGAGI. CDR3 nucleotide sequence: TGTGCCAGCAGTTCGGGAGGAGGGGGCTACACCTTC. Its translation is CASSSGGGGYTF.

The chain is built from TRBV11-3 and TRBJ2-2, with D possibly TRBD2 on 5 matching bases. Deletions cut 2 bases from V and 3 bases from J, with 13 bases between. The length of the CDR3 is 16 residues. Germline CDR1 reads SGHNT; CDR2 reads YENEEA. The CDR3 loop reads CASSLRVGRDTGELFF. DNA for the CDR3: TGTGCCAGCAGCTTAAGAGTCGGGCGGGACACCGGGGAGCTGTTTTTT.

This chain joins TRBV5-1 and TRBJ2-6; D remains unclear. The CDR3 has 15 amino acids. Germline V gene sequence: CDR1 SGHRS, CDR2 YFSETQ. V was shortened by 5 bases and J by 0 bases, with 9 bases between the two germline ends. The CDR3 DNA sequence: TGCGCCAGCAGACAGATCTTCTCTGGGGCCAACGTCCTGACTTTC. It yields the protein CASRQIFSGANVLTF. The entire variable domain, with the rest obtained from reference TRBV5-1 and TRBJ2-6, is as follows: KAGVTQTPRYLIKTRGQQVTLSCSPISGHRSVSWYQQTPGQGLQFLFEYFSETQRNKGNFPGRFSGRQFSNSRSEMNVSTLELGDSALYLCASRQIFSGANVLTFGAGSRLTVL.

The chain combines TRBV28 with TRBJ2-5; D may be TRBD1 or TRBD2 (7 bases each). The CDR3 sequence is 14 residues long. CDR1 is MDHEN, CDR2 SYDVKM, per germline. With 3 bases removed from V and 3 bases from J, the gap between germline ends came to 11 bases. The CDR3: CASSFQGGEETQYF. CDR3 DNA sequence: TGTGCCAGCAGTTTCCAGGGGGGGGAAGAGACCCAGTACTTC.

The rearrangement uses TRBV6-2 or TRBV6-3 and TRBJ1-2, with a weak D call TRBD1 (5 bases). Germline lookup yields CDR1 MNHEY and CDR2 SVGEGT. V was pared by 0 bases and J by 8 bases, with 19 bases between. The CDR3 spans 16 residues. This CDR3 reads CASSYSPLWGEYGYTF. The CDR3 DNA reads TGTGCCAGCAGTTACTCACCGCTTTGGGGCGAATACGGCTACACCTTC.

This chain links TRBV7-8 with TRBJ1-6; tentative D call: TRBD1 (5 bases). This CDR3 has 19 amino acids. The germline gives CDR1 SGHVS, CDR2 FQNEAQ. Between the trimmed V and J ends, which lost 5 bases and 4 bases, there was a span of 24 bases. The CDR3 DNA is TGTGCCAGCAGCCAAACGGGGCGGGACCGGCAGAGTTATAATTCACCCCTCCACTTT. Translation: CASSQTGRDRQSYNSPLHF.